This T cell receptor beta chain appears in the sequencing data of a study of shared clonotypes between healthy human individuals. V dropped 3 bases and J dropped 4 bases, with 9 bases sitting between them. The germline V gene has CDR1 SQVTM and CDR2 ANQGSEA. This CDR3 spans 13 amino acids. The data were produced by immunoSEQ multiplex PCR, yet TCRdb's version contains in-frame clones alone and is incomplete. The sample has fewer than 550,000 clones; around 79% are singletons. The rearrangement links TRBV29-1 to TRBJ2-2; perhaps D is TRBD1 or TRBD2 (5 bases each). The receptor was derived from a woman in her thirties or forties in good health. Some clones in this sample may be carry-over from other donors' samples. Sequencing was carried out using PBMCs. The CDR3 DNA follows: TGCAGCGTTGACCCTGGGGGCACCGGGGAGCTGTTTTTT. It translates to CSVDPGGTGELFF.